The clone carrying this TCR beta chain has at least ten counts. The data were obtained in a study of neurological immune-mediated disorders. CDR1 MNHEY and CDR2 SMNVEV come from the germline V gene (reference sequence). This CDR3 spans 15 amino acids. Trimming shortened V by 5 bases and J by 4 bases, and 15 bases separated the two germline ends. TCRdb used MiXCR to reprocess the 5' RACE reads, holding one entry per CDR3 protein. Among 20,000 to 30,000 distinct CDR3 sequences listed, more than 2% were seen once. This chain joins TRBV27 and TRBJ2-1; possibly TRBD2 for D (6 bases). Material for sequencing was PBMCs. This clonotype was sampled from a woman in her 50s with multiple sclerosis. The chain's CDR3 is CASSVAGTGYNEQFF. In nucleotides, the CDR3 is TGTGCCAGCAGTGTGGCCGGGACTGGTTACAATGAGCAGTTCTTC.